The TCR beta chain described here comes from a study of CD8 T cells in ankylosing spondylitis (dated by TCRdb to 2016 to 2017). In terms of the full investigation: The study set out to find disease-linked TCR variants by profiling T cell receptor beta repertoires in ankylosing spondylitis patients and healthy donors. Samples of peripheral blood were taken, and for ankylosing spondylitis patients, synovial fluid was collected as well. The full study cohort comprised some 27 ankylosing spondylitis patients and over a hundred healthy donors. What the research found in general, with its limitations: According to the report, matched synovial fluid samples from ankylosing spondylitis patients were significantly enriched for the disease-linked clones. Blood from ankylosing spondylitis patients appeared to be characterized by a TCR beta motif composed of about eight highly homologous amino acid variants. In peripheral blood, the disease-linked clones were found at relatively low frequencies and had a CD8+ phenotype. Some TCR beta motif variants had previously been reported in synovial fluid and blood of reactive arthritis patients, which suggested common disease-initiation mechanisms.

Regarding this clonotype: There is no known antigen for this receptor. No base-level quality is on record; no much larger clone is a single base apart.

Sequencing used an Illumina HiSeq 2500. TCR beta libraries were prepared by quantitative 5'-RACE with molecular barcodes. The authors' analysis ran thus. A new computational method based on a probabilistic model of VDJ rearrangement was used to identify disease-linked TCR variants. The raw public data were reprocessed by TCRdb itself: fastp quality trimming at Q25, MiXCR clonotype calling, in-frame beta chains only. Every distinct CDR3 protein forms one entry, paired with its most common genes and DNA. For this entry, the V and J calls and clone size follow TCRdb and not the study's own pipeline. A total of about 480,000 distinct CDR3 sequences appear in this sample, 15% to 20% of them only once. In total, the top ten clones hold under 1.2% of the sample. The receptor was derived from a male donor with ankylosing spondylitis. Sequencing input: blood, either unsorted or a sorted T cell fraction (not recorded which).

CDR3 protein: CASSPGAVNGYTF. The nucleotide sequence is given as TGCGCCAGCAGCCCGGGGGCGGTAAATGGCTACACCTTC. The chain joins TRBV5-1 to TRBJ1-2; a weak D assignment points to TRBD1 (6 bases agree). As encoded in the germline V gene, CDR1 is SGHRS while CDR2 is YFSETQ. The CDR3 measures 13 amino acids from cysteine to phenylalanine. The CDR3 DNA has 39 bases and is translated from base 1. V is shortened by 4 bases, J by 6 bases, and the region joining them spans 13 bases.